What follows are 20 T cell receptor beta chains derived from one specimen sequenced in a study of early T cells in non-severe SARS-CoV-2 infection. Via MiXCR, TCRdb re-called the 5' RACE reads, giving one row per CDR3 protein. The sample comprises 61,000 or so distinct CDR3 sequences, more than 10% of which are singletons, and more than 0.9% rests with the top ten. The source was whole blood, collected at baseline. The receptors come from an adult who was a healthcare worker with PCR-confirmed SARS-CoV-2 infection or an uninfected control (not recorded which). The donor label of this sample is uncertain.

The J gene is TRBJ2-7, the V gene TRBV7-7; tentatively, D is TRBD2 (5 bases). V lost 1 base and J 3 bases, leaving 16 bases between the germline ends. The germline gives CDR1 SSHAT, CDR2 FNYEAQ (reference sequence). CDR3 length equals 16 residues. The CDR3 DNA is TGTGCCAGCAGCTTAGTGAGGGTTCTTCTCGTCTACGAGCAGTACGTC. It yields the protein CASSLVRVLLVYEQYV.

This clonotype was picked up a small number of times. The V and J genes are TRBV7-9 and TRBJ2-5; 8 bases are a match to TRBD2. V dropped 1 base and J dropped 7; count of bases not matched to a gene: 14. This CDR3 has 17 residues. Germline V CDR1 and CDR2: SEHNR, FQNEAQ (reference sequence). CDR3 amino acids: CASSLVRGGGPLVTQYF. Written as DNA, the CDR3 is TGTGCCAGCAGCTTAGTTCGCGGCGGGGGGCCCTTAGTGACCCAGTACTTC. Using reference TRBV7-9 and TRBJ2-5 for the parts outside the CDR3, the full variable domain is DTGVSQNPRHKITKRGQNVTFRCDPISEHNRLYWYRQTLGQGPEFLTYFQNEAQLEKSRLLSDRFSAERPKGSFSTLEIQRTEQGDSAMYLCASSLVRGGGPLVTQYFGPGTRLLVL.

V gene TRBV12-3 or TRBV12-4 combines with J gene TRBJ1-1; maybe TRBD1 (6 bases). CDR3 length: 14 residues. Trimming pared 8 bases from V and 0 bases from J, leaving 13 bases between. CDR3 protein: CASPGVGMNTEAFF. The CDR3 DNA reads TGTGCCAGCCCAGGGGTGGGCATGAACACTGAAGCTTTCTTT.

This clonotype was seen only a few times. The chain carries TRBV6-2 or TRBV6-3 and TRBJ1-2, with D possibly TRBD1 on 5 matching bases. The CDR3 is made up of 13 amino acids. The V end lost 7 bases, the J end lost 2 bases, and 11 bases lay between the germline ends. From germline, CDR1 is MNHEY and CDR2 SVGEGT. The CDR3 DNA reads as TGTGCCAGCAAGCAGGGCGGCAACTATGGCTACACCTTC. Encoded protein: CASKQGGNYGYTF.

This clonotype was seen many times. J is TRBJ2-7 and V is TRBV27; D perhaps matches TRBD1 (6 bases). The length of the CDR3 is 15 residues. Trimming stripped 6 bases from V and 0 bases from J, with 15 bases between. Looked up from germline, CDR1 is MNHEY and CDR2 is SMNVEV (reference sequence). The CDR3 protein is CASSPDRKASYEQYV. The CDR3 DNA is TGTGCCAGCAGCCCTGACAGGAAAGCCTCCTACGAGCAGTACGTC.

The V call is TRBV6-6, the J call TRBJ1-1; D not certain. Germline-derived CDR1 and CDR2 are MNHNY and SVGAGI (reference sequence). The V gene lost 5 bases and the J gene lost 5 bases, with 15 bases spanning the gap. The CDR3 sequence is 14 residues long. CDR3 loop: CASSVTRPTTEAFF. Written as DNA, the CDR3 is TGTGCCAGCAGTGTGACCCGTCCGACTACTGAAGCTTTCTTT.

The genes are TRBV2 and TRBJ1-6; 9 positions agree with TRBD1. The germline V gene encodes CDR1 SNHLY and CDR2 FYNNEI. The V segment lost 4 bases and the J segment 1 base; nucleotides outside the gene matches: 5. CDR3 length equals 17 residues. Written as DNA, the CDR3 is TGTGCCAGCAGTGGACAGGGGGGAGGATCCTATAATTCACCCCTCCACTTT. Its protein product is CASSGQGGGSYNSPLHF.

In this sample, this clonotype turned up a few times. The chain combines TRBV7-8 with TRBJ1-2; D ambiguous. The CDR3 spans 12 residues. V dropped 10 bases and J dropped 1 base, with 10 bases sitting between them. Germline CDR1 SGHVS, CDR2 FQNEAQ. The CDR3: CATETYNYGYTF. In DNA, the CDR3 is TGTGCCACCGAGACATATAACTATGGCTACACCTTC.

The rearrangement uses TRBV12-5 and TRBJ2-1; 7 positions match TRBD2. The CDR3 sequence is 15 residues long. V was clipped by 7 bases and J by 10 bases; unmatched bases: 16. Germline V gives CDR1 LGHNT, CDR2 FRNRAP. The chain's CDR3 is CASVTHGGEGREQFF. CDR3 DNA sequence: TGTGCTAGTGTTACCCATGGGGGGGAAGGTCGCGAGCAGTTCTTC. Supplemented by reference TRBV12-5 and TRBJ2-1, the full variable domain reads DARVTQTPRHKVTEMGQEVTMRCQPILGHNTVFWYRQTMMQGLELLAYFRNRAPLDDSGMPKDRFSAEMPDATLATLKIQPSEPRDSAVYFCASVTHGGEGREQFFGPGTRLTVL.

In this sample, this clonotype turned up a few times. This chain uses TRBV19 with TRBJ2-2, with 8 bases fitting TRBD1. V dropped 7 bases and J dropped 0; count of bases not matched to a gene: 1. CDR1 and CDR2 (germline): LNHDA, SQIVND (reference sequence). The CDR3 extends over 14 amino acids. DNA for the CDR3: TGTGCCAGTACGACAGGGGCGAACACCGGGGAGCTGTTTTTT. It encodes CASTTGANTGELFF.

This chain uses TRBV11-3 with TRBJ2-3; D may be TRBD1 (7 bases). This CDR3 spans 16 amino acids. The V gene lost 2 bases and the J gene lost 0 bases, with 12 bases spanning the gap. The germline V gene has CDR1 SGHNT and CDR2 YENEEA. The CDR3 protein is CASSLTQGTSTDTQYF. The CDR3 DNA reads TGTGCCAGCAGCTTAACACAGGGGACTAGCACAGATACGCAGTATTTT.

The chain couples TRBV7-3 to TRBJ2-5, with no clear D. This CDR3 spans 16 amino acids. Germline V gene sequence: CDR1 SGHTA, CDR2 FQGTGA. V lost 0 bases, J lost 6 bases, and 17 bases lay in between. The CDR3 sequence: CASSLTPSTAAKTQYF. As DNA, the CDR3 is TGTGCCAGCAGCTTAACCCCATCGACGGCGGCGAAGACCCAGTACTTC.

V is TRBV7-6 and J is TRBJ2-5; TRBD2 agrees at 7 bases. Unmatched junction bases numbered 7, after V lost 5 bases and J lost 1 base. Germline V gene lookup returns CDR1 SGHVS and CDR2 FNYEAQ. The CDR3 consists of 15 residues. The CDR3 nucleotides are TGTGCCAGCAGCACGGGCAGCGGGGCCCAAGAGACCCAGTACTTC. This translates into CASSTGSGAQETQYF.

In this sample, this clonotype turned up a few times. The rearrangement joins TRBV5-1 to TRBJ2-7; 8 nucleotides line up with TRBD1. J lost 2 bases, V lost 4 bases, and 11 bases had no gene match. The CDR3 totals 16 residues. CDR1 and CDR2 from the germline V gene are SGHRS and YFSETQ. CDR3 protein: CASSPGGTGTTYEQYV. CDR3 coding DNA: TGCGCCAGCAGCCCCGGAGGGACAGGAACAACCTACGAGCAGTACGTC.

This chain links TRBV7-2 with TRBJ2-5; D unresolved. V shed 7 bases and J shed 4 bases, with 16 bases lying between them. The CDR3 extends over 14 amino acids. The germline gives CDR1 SGHTA, CDR2 FQGNSA. The CDR3 spells CASKTVRPGETQYF. CDR3 sequence (DNA): TGTGCCAGCAAAACGGTCCGTCCGGGAGAGACCCAGTACTTC.

At least ten counts were recorded for this clonotype. This chain connects TRBV20-1 to TRBJ1-1; no reliable D call. The CDR3 spans 13 residues. Germline V gene lookup returns CDR1 DFQATT and CDR2 SNEGSKA (reference sequence). Trimming stripped 0 bases from V and 9 bases from J, with 14 bases between. The CDR3 here is CSARDQAGVKAFF. The CDR3 DNA sequence: TGCAGTGCTAGAGATCAGGCTGGAGTTAAAGCTTTCTTT.

The CDR3, as DNA: TGTGCCAGCAGTTTCGACAGGAAAGCTAACTATGGCTACACCTTC. As protein: CASSFDRKANYGYTF. The V and J genes are TRBV12-3 or TRBV12-4 and TRBJ1-2; D is possibly TRBD1 (6 bases). V lost 3 bases and J lost 0, with 11 bases in between. The CDR3 consists of 15 residues.

This clonotype was seen more than once but under ten times. The rearrangement links TRBV4-1 to TRBJ1-2; D might be TRBD1 (5 bases). The V end was cut by 4 bases, the J end by 1 base, with 7 bases between. In germline, CDR1 is MGHRA, CDR2 YSYEKL. This CDR3 has 13 residues. CDR3 amino acids: CASSRDFNYGYTF. CDR3 in DNA: TGCGCCAGCAGCCGGGACTTTAACTATGGCTACACCTTC.

This clonotype has at least ten counts. This chain uses TRBV27 with TRBJ1-1; the D gene is possibly TRBD1 (5 bases). The germline V gene encodes CDR1 MNHEY and CDR2 SMNVEV (reference sequence). This CDR3 region has 14 residues. V dropped 7 bases and J dropped 2 bases, with 14 bases sitting between them. The chain's CDR3 is CASTLTGTNTEAFF. The CDR3 DNA reads as TGTGCCAGCACTCTGACGGGGACCAACACTGAAGCTTTCTTT.

This sequence joins TRBV2 and TRBJ1-1; D gene uncertain. V was pared by 7 bases and J by 5 bases, with 11 bases between. Germline-derived CDR1 and CDR2 are SNHLY and FYNNEI. The CDR3 contains 12 residues. DNA for the CDR3: TGTGCCAGCACCCAAACCCGGACTGAAGCTTTCTTT. It encodes CASTQTRTEAFF.